A selection of T cell receptor beta chains follows, all from one sample in a study of cytomegalovirus exposure and HLA in healthy donors. Measured with immunoSEQ multiplex PCR; TCRdb has only the in-frame clones, and not every one. Of 200,000 to 250,000 clones in the sample, 75% to 85% were seen once. The sequencing input was PBMCs. Source of these receptors: a girl under 18 in good health and CMV-seronegative. The CDR3 runs from the conserved cysteine through the conserved F or W. D genes are given only for firm matches. Rows give clone size only sometimes, using once, few, many, or a class for an expanded clone.

V	J	D	size	DNA	CDR3
TRBV7-7	TRBJ1-1	TRBD1	-	TGTGCCAGCAGCTCCCCTCGAGAGACAGGGTGGGCTGAAGCTTTCTTT	CASSSPRETGWAEAFF
TRBV15	TRBJ1-5	-	-	TGTGCCACCAGCAGAGATCGCGGGACTAGCAATCAGCCCCAGCATTTT	CATSRDRGTSNQPQHF
TRBV6-5	TRBJ1-2	-	-	TGTGCCAGCAGTTATAAAGGGGGGGGCTATGGCTACACCTTC	CASSYKGGGYGYTF
TRBV21-1	TRBJ1-2	-	-	TGTGCCAGCCCCCAAGGAGGACGGCAGGGGATTAACTATGGCTACACCTTC	CASPQGGRQGINYGYTF
TRBV2	TRBJ1-1	TRBD1	-	TGTGCCAGCACAGGGGGCCCGAACACTGAAGCTTTCTTT	CASTGGPNTEAFF
TRBV11-2	TRBJ2-7	TRBD2	-	TGTGCCAGCAGCAAAGCGGGAGTTGGCGGGGAGCAGTACTTC	CASSKAGVGGEQYF
TRBV5-3	TRBJ2-1	TRBD2	-	TGTGCCAGAAGCTTGGCCCTAGCGGGGGGGCCCAATGAGCAGTTCTTC	CARSLALAGGPNEQFF
TRBV2	TRBJ1-1	-	-	TGTGCCAGCAGTCAAAATCCGGGGAACACTGAAGCTTTCTTT	CASSQNPGNTEAFF
TRBV27	TRBJ1-1	-	-	TGTGCCAGCAGTTTGGTCGGGGGGTGGGATGAAGCTTTCTTT	CASSLVGGWDEAFF
TRBV4-2	TRBJ1-2	-	-	TGTGCCAGCAGAGACGGGGATGGCTACACCTTC	CASRDGDGYTF
TRBV28	TRBJ2-6	-	-	TGTGCCAGCACCAAAGGCACAGGGTCTGGGGCCAACGTCCTGACTTTC	CASTKGTGSGANVLTF
TRBV19	TRBJ1-1	-	-	TGTGCCAGTAGTACCCCCCACCGACCAGGTCACACTGAAGCTTTCTTT	CASSTPHRPGHTEAFF
TRBV7-2	TRBJ2-7	-	few	TGTGCCAGCAGCGCCACAGGCGCCAGGCAGTACTTC	CASSATGARQYF
TRBV7-3	TRBJ2-7	-	-	TGTGCCAGCAGCTTAAACCCGGGTTCCTACGAGCAGTACTTC	CASSLNPGSYEQYF
TRBV5-8	TRBJ1-2	TRBD1	-	TGTGCCAGCAGCGCGGGACAGGGGGCGCGTGGCTACACCTTC	CASSAGQGARGYTF
TRBV6-6	TRBJ1-2	TRBD1	few	TGTGCCAGCAGTTACTCCCTCGACAGGGGATTAGGCTACACCTTC	CASSYSLDRGLGYTF
TRBV6-5	TRBJ1-3	-	-	TGTGCCAGCAGTTCCCCGACAGTCTCTGGAAACACCATATATTTT	CASSSPTVSGNTIYF
TRBV7-2	TRBJ2-4	TRBD1	-	TGTGCCAGCAGCCCGGGACAGGGGGGAAACATTCAGTACTTC	CASSPGQGGNIQYF
TRBV7-9	TRBJ2-2	-	-	TGTGCCAGCAGGGGGACAAGGAACACCGGGGAGCTGTTTTTT	CASRGTRNTGELFF
TRBV5-5	TRBJ1-1	-	-	TGTGCCAGCAGCCCATCGCAGACAGTCCGGACTGAAGCTTTCTTT	CASSPSQTVRTEAFF
TRBV7-9	TRBJ1-6	TRBD1	-	TGTGCCAGCAGCGCCGGGACAGGGGCCTATAATTCACCCCTCCACTTT	CASSAGTGAYNSPLHF
TRBV7-6	TRBJ1-1	TRBD1	-	TGTGCCAGCAGCCCTCGACAGGGGGCAGCGAACACTGAAGCTTTCTTT	CASSPRQGAANTEAFF
TRBV9	TRBJ2-3	TRBD2	-	TGTGCCAGCAGCGTCGGGGGGACTAGAAGCACAGATACGCAGTATTTT	CASSVGGTRSTDTQYF
TRBV28	TRBJ1-1	-	-	TGTGCCATTACAGTGAACACTGAAGCTTTCTTT	CAITVNTEAFF
TRBV30	TRBJ2-1	-	-	TGTGCCTGGAGTGTGGTACTCCTCAATGAGCAGTTCTTC	CAWSVVLLNEQFF
TRBV20-1	TRBJ2-1	-	-	TGCAGTGCTAGGTTTTCGAATGAGCAGTTCTTC	CSARFSNEQFF
TRBV14	TRBJ2-6	TRBD1	-	TGTGCCAGCAGCCCCCCCCTTAGGGACAGAAGGGGGCGGGCTGGGGCCAACGTCCTGACTTTC	CASSPPLRDRRGRAGANVLTF
TRBV7-3	TRBJ2-7	-	-	TGTGCCAGCAGCAGAGGCGGTGCCTACGAGCAGTACTTC	CASSRGGAYEQYF
TRBV12-5	TRBJ2-1	TRBD2	-	TGTGCTAGTGGGCCAACTAGCGGGAAAAATGAGCAGTTCTTC	CASGPTSGKNEQFF
TRBV18	TRBJ2-1	-	-	TGTGCCAGCTCACCATTTCACCTTACCTACGGAGGGGTATCCAATGAGCAGTTCTTC	CASSPFHLTYGGVSNEQFF
TRBV6-1	TRBJ2-5	TRBD2	-	TGTGCCAGCAGTGAAGAAGCGGGGGGGCCAGAGACCCAGTACTTC	CASSEEAGGPETQYF
TRBV19	TRBJ1-1	-	-	TGTGCCAGTAGTCTTAATTTGAACACTGAAGCTTTCTTT	CASSLNLNTEAFF
TRBV4-1	TRBJ2-7	TRBD1	-	TGCGCCAGCAGCCAAGACCCGGGACAGGGGGCAACCGGCAGTGTGTTC	CASSQDPGQGATGSVF
TRBV25-1	TRBJ2-3	-	-	TGTGCCAGCAGTGACAATCGGGGTGACACAGATACGCAGTATTTT	CASSDNRGDTDTQYF
TRBV6-1	TRBJ1-1	-	-	TGTGCCAGCAGCGCCCTATCGGAGGGAAACACTGAAGCTTTCTTT	CASSALSEGNTEAFF
TRBV2	TRBJ2-5	TRBD2	-	TGTGCCAGCAGGCCCTCATCTAGCGGGGGGCGAAAGACCCAGTACTTC	CASRPSSSGGRKTQYF
TRBV4-1	TRBJ1-4	-	few	TGCGCCAGCAGCCAATCAGGAACTAATGAAAAACTGTTTTTT	CASSQSGTNEKLFF
TRBV30	TRBJ1-2	-	-	TGTGCCTGCCGCATCAAGGGACTTGATGGCTACACCTTC	CACRIKGLDGYTF
TRBV7-9	TRBJ1-2	-	-	TGTGCCACCTCCACAGGGTTGTACGGCTACACCTTC	CATSTGLYGYTF
TRBV29-1	TRBJ2-7	-	-	TGCAGCGTGGGTGGGCAGGGTGGAAGCGAGCAGTACTTC	CSVGGQGGSEQYF
TRBV7-3	TRBJ2-3	TRBD2	-	TGTGCCAGCAGTCGCCGGACTAGCGGGGTCACAGATACGCAGTATTTT	CASSRRTSGVTDTQYF
TRBV10-3	TRBJ2-5	TRBD1	-	TGTGCCATCAGTGTTTCAGGGGGAGAGACCCAGTACTTC	CAISVSGGETQYF
TRBV9	TRBJ1-3	-	-	TGTGCCAGCAGCGTAGTTCCAGAACCAGGCAAGGGAAACACCATATATTTT	CASSVVPEPGKGNTIYF
TRBV5-1	TRBJ1-2	-	-	TGCGCCAGCAGCTTGGAATCCAGGGACTATGGCTACACCTTC	CASSLESRDYGYTF
TRBV7-2	TRBJ2-3	-	-	TGTGCCAGCAGCTTAGCGCATGGAGGGGCACTTAGCACAGATACGCAGTATTTT	CASSLAHGGALSTDTQYF
TRBV4-2	TRBJ1-1	TRBD1	-	TGTGCCAGCAGCCCACAGGACAGGGGGCGAACTGAAGCTTTCTTT	CASSPQDRGRTEAFF
TRBV4-1	TRBJ2-1	-	-	TGCGCCAGCAGCCAAGACCAGGACGGGGTCGAGTTCTTC	CASSQDQDGVEFF
TRBV2	TRBJ1-5	-	-	TGTGCCAGCAGTGAAATTCAGGGGACCAATCAGCCCCAGCATTTT	CASSEIQGTNQPQHF
TRBV28	TRBJ2-5	-	-	TGTGCCAGCAGTTTATGGACCGAGGAAGAGACCCAGTACTTC	CASSLWTEEETQYF
TRBV30	TRBJ1-2	-	-	TGTGCCGGAAACAGGGTCGCGAACTATGGCTACACCTTC	CAGNRVANYGYTF
TRBV28	TRBJ1-6	-	-	TGTGCCAGCAGTTTGCAGAAGGGGTATAATTCACCCCTCCACTTT	CASSLQKGYNSPLHF
TRBV6-5	TRBJ1-4	TRBD1	once	TGTGCCAGCAGAGACAGGGGAGTAGGTGAAAAACTGTTTTTT	CASRDRGVGEKLFF
TRBV7-9	TRBJ1-2	TRBD1	-	TGTGCCAGCAGCTCTCACCGGACAGGGTGGGGCTACACCTTC	CASSSHRTGWGYTF
TRBV2	TRBJ2-2	-	-	TGTGCCAGCAGTGATTCGAGGCTAGCAAACACCGGGGAGCTGTTTTTT	CASSDSRLANTGELFF
TRBV5-6	TRBJ2-5	-	-	TGTGCCAGCAGCCTCGGACAGGGACTACAAGAGACCCAGTACTTC	CASSLGQGLQETQYF
TRBV10-3	TRBJ2-3	-	-	TGTGCCATCAGTGATACAGGGACCGGTACGCAGTATTTT	CAISDTGTGTQYF
TRBV5-4	TRBJ1-4	-	-	TGTGCCAGCAGCCCCCCCAGGGGTTGGCAGGGTGGTGATGAAAAACTGTTTTTT	CASSPPRGWQGGDEKLFF
TRBV7-9	TRBJ2-2	-	-	TGTGCCAGCAGACCGCAGGGATCCGGGGAGCTGTTTTTT	CASRPQGSGELFF